Listed here are 19 T cell receptor beta chains from one sample, sequenced in a study of shared clonotypes between healthy human individuals. Clones were read by immunoSEQ multiplex PCR, and TCRdb kept only the in-frame ones, dropping some. The sample includes 2,100,000 or so clones, 90% to 97% seen only once; the top ten take about 0.13%. Sequences were obtained from naive CD4+ T cells sorted from blood. The sample's subset: CD45RA+ positively selected. These receptors were collected from a man younger than 35 in good health.

The J gene is TRBJ2-1, the V gene TRBV9; 7 bases line up with TRBD1. Losses at the gene ends were 0 bases for V and 10 bases for J; bases not matched to a gene: 13. Germline-derived CDR1 and CDR2 are SGDLS and YYNGEE. This CDR3 has 16 amino acids. DNA for the CDR3: TGTGCCAGCAGCGTAGTGAGTAGAGGGGGCATCGGGGAGCAGTTCTTC. This translates into CASSVVSRGGIGEQFF. Using reference TRBV9 and TRBJ2-1 for the parts outside the CDR3, the full variable domain is DSGVTQTPKHLITATGQRVTLRCSPRSGDLSVYWYQQSLDQGLQFLIQYYNGEERAKGNILERFSAQQFPDLHSELNLSSLELGDSALYFCASSVVSRGGIGEQFFGPGTRLTVL.

Here the CDR3 reads CASSYQGERGNEQFF. Here the CDR3 DNA reads TGCGCCAGCAGCTACCAAGGCGAGCGGGGTAATGAGCAGTTCTTC. J is TRBJ2-1 and V is TRBV5-1; 7 positions agree with TRBD2. The CDR3 runs 15 residues. Germline lookup yields CDR1 SGHRS and CDR2 YFSETQ. Germline trimming cut 3 bases from V and 7 bases from J; bases unmatched to any gene: 10.

For this clone: Other DNA sequences of this sample code for an identical CDR3. The V gene is TRBV6-5, the J gene TRBJ1-1; no clear D gene. The length of the CDR3 is 13 residues. The germline V and J ends were trimmed by 2 bases and 1 base, with 5 bases remaining between them. Germline CDR1 and CDR2: MNHEY and SVGAGI. The CDR3 spells CASSYKGNTEAFF. Written as DNA, the CDR3 is TGTGCCAGCAGTTACAAGGGGAACACTGAAGCTTTCTTT.

CDR3 nucleotides: TGTGCCAGCAGCTTAGAAGGGACTAGCGGGTACTCCTACGAGCAGTACTTC. Translation: CASSLEGTSGYSYEQYF. V and J are TRBV7-2 and TRBJ2-7; TRBD2 agrees at 12 bases. This CDR3 has 17 amino acids. V was clipped by 1 base and J by 0 bases; unmatched bases: 4. Germline values: CDR1 SGHTA, CDR2 FQGNSA.

J is TRBJ1-2 and V is TRBV12-5; 7 positions match TRBD1. The CDR3 spans 13 residues. V was pared by 5 bases and J by 7 bases, with 7 bases of the junction left unmatched. CDR1 LGHNT and CDR2 FRNRAP come from the germline V gene. CDR3 loop: CASGIRGGSGYTF. DNA of the CDR3: TGTGCTAGTGGTATTAGAGGGGGCTCTGGCTACACCTTC. Together with reference TRBV12-5 and TRBJ1-2, the CDR3 gives the full variable domain: DARVTQTPRHKVTEMGQEVTMRCQPILGHNTVFWYRQTMMQGLELLAYFRNRAPLDDSGMPKDRFSAEMPDATLATLKIQPSEPRDSAVYFCASGIRGGSGYTFGSGTRLTVV.

This clone was observed once. The chain joins TRBV4-1 to TRBJ1-1, with 7 bases that match TRBD1. CDR3 length: 15 residues. CDR1 is MGHRA and CDR2 is YSYEKL in the germline V gene. With 0 bases clipped from V and 3 bases from J, the junction kept 4 bases outside the gene matches. The CDR3 sequence is CASSQDEGTDTEAFF. CDR3 nucleotides: TGCGCCAGCAGCCAAGATGAAGGGACAGACACTGAAGCTTTCTTT.

The chain recombines TRBV6-1 with TRBJ2-7, with TRBD1 identical over 8 bases. Germline-derived CDR1 and CDR2 are MNHNS and SASEGT. V gave up 6 bases and J gave up 2 bases; unmatched junction bases: 6. This CDR3 has 14 amino acids. The CDR3 DNA follows: TGTGCCAGCAGCGAGACAGGGGTAGCCTACGAGCAGTACTTC. Its protein is CASSETGVAYEQYF.

This clone came up once. The V and J genes are TRBV30 and TRBJ2-1; possibly TRBD2 for D (5 bases). The CDR3 runs to 14 residues. Trimming took 8 bases from V and 7 from J, leaving 21 bases between them. CDR1 and CDR2 (germline): GTSNPN, SVGIG (reference sequence). The CDR3 DNA is TGTGCCGGAACCACCAACCCGACGGGGAATGAGCAGTTCTTC. Protein sequence: CAGTTNPTGNEQFF. The full variable domain, completed using reference TRBV30 and TRBJ2-1, is SQTIHQWPATLVQPVGSPLSLECTVEGTSNPNLYWYRQAAGRGLQLLFYSVGIGQISSEVPQNLSASRPQDRQFILSSKKLLLSDSGFYLCAGTTNPTGNEQFFGPGTRLTVL.

The V and J genes are TRBV19 and TRBJ1-6; TRBD1 is a possible D gene (5 bases). V lost 9 bases to trimming and J lost 7 bases, with 16 bases between them. Germline V gene lookup returns CDR1 LNHDA and CDR2 SQIVND (reference sequence). The CDR3 covers 14 residues. The CDR3 coding sequence is TGTGCCAGCCGGAAAACAGGTGAAAATTCACCCCTCCACTTT. It is translated as CASRKTGENSPLHF.

The rearrangement links TRBV5-8 to TRBJ2-1; 9 positions match TRBD1. The CDR3 covers 13 residues. Trimming took 8 bases from V and 4 from J; bases not matched to a gene: 4. CDR1 and CDR2 from the germline V gene are SGHTS and YDEGEE. The CDR3 reads CASDRGGYNEQFF. CDR3 bases: TGTGCCAGTGACAGGGGGGGATACAATGAGCAGTTCTTC.

The gene calls are TRBV10-3 and TRBJ1-3, with D perhaps matching TRBD1 (5 bases). The CDR3 is made up of 13 amino acids. Germline V CDR1 and CDR2: ENHRY, SYGVKD. Between the trimmed V and J ends, which lost 7 bases and 4 bases, there was a span of 11 bases. The CDR3 DNA follows: TGTGCCATCATGGGGGGTTACGGAAACACCATATATTTT. Protein sequence: CAIMGGYGNTIYF.

The chain recombines TRBV28 with TRBJ1-5; 8 bases are a match to TRBD1. V was clipped by 7 bases and J by 9 bases; unmatched bases: 11. From germline, CDR1 is MDHEN and CDR2 SYDVKM. The CDR3 length is 14 residues. The CDR3 nucleotides are TGTGCCAGCACCCAGACAGGGGTGTTAAGGCCCCAGCATTTT. This sequence encodes CASTQTGVLRPQHF.

The V and J genes are TRBV6-5 and TRBJ2-7; D may correspond to TRBD1 or TRBD2 (5 bases each). The CDR3 is 15 residues long. Germline values: CDR1 MNHEY, CDR2 SVGAGI. V was cut by 5 bases and J by 3 bases, with 17 bases left in between. The CDR3 DNA follows: TGTGCCAGCAGTAGAAGGGACCAAGTGAGCTACGAGCAGTACTTC. It yields the protein CASSRRDQVSYEQYF.

This clone was counted between two and nine times. The J gene is TRBJ2-5, the V gene TRBV25-1; perhaps D is TRBD1 or TRBD2 (6 bases each). From germline, CDR1 is MGHDK and CDR2 SYGVNS. The V and J ends lost 5 bases and 5 bases respectively, with 12 bases between them. The CDR3 is 13 amino acids. CDR3 sequence reads: CASSWGAVETQYF. The DNA of the CDR3 is TGTGCCAGCAGTTGGGGGGCTGTCGAGACCCAGTACTTC.

V usage is TRBV5-6 and J usage is TRBJ1-2; a weak D match, TRBD1 (6 bases). Germline CDR1 SGHDT, CDR2 YYEEEE. The CDR3 spans 14 residues. V was clipped by 4 bases and J by 2 bases, with 12 bases between them. CDR3 protein: CASSGGHGNYGYTF. In nucleotides, the CDR3 is TGTGCCAGCAGCGGGGGACACGGAAACTATGGCTACACCTTC.

The rearrangement links TRBV2 to TRBJ2-1; TRBD1 might be the D (6 bases). Deletions cut 3 bases from V and 9 bases from J, with 24 bases between. The CDR3 consists of 17 residues. Germline V gene sequence: CDR1 SNHLY, CDR2 FYNNEI. The CDR3 sequence is CASSERGSEIKRGEQFF. The CDR3 DNA reads TGTGCCAGCAGTGAGAGGGGGAGCGAAATTAAAAGGGGTGAGCAGTTCTTC.

CDR3 protein: CASSQETGEDGYTF. CDR3 DNA: TGCGCCAGCAGCCAAGAAACAGGGGAGGATGGCTACACCTTC. This chain uses TRBV4-3 with TRBJ1-2, with 7 bases lining up with TRBD1. CDR1 is LGHNA and CDR2 is YSLEER in the germline V gene. This CDR3 contains 14 residues. J gave up 6 bases and V 0 bases, and 4 bases lay outside the gene matches.

The chain employs TRBV5-1 and TRBJ1-2; D is ambiguous. Trimming pared 5 bases from V and 6 bases from J, leaving 11 bases between. Germline CDR1 is SGHRS and CDR2 is YFSETQ. There are 12 residues in the CDR3. Here the CDR3 reads CASRAPADGYTF. The DNA for the CDR3 is TGCGCCAGCAGGGCCCCCGCGGATGGCTACACCTTC. Full variable domain (rest looked up from reference TRBV5-1 and TRBJ1-2): KAGVTQTPRYLIKTRGQQVTLSCSPISGHRSVSWYQQTPGQGLQFLFEYFSETQRNKGNFPGRFSGRQFSNSRSEMNVSTLELGDSALYLCASRAPADGYTFGSGTRLTVV.

A note on this clone: Other DNA sequences within the sample encode an identical CDR3. The chain links TRBV5-1 to TRBJ2-3; D gene unclear. V lost 2 bases to trimming and J lost 6 bases, with 7 bases between them. Per germline, CDR1 SGHRS and CDR2 YFSETQ. The CDR3 length is 12 residues. The CDR3 protein is CASSLPSDTQYF. CDR3 in DNA: TGCGCCAGCAGCTTACCCAGCGATACGCAGTATTTT.